These 3 T cell receptor beta chains were all obtained from the same sample, sequenced in a study of PD-1 blockade in classical Hodgkin lymphoma. Method: immunoSEQ multiplex PCR; TCRdb's copy keeps in-frame clones and lacks some. The table has about 22,000 clones, 65% to 80% seen once. Described time point: cycle 4 day 1 (C4D1), after 5 to 7 weeks of nivolumab. After autologous stem cell transplantation all patients relapsed, and prior brentuximab vedotin exposure differed between cohorts. Purified CD4+ T cells were obtained from thawed PBMCs through magnetic negative selection. The sample in question was CD4+ T cells from blood, obtained before the fourth cycle of nivolumab. These TCRs come from a human donor with classical Hodgkin lymphoma.

The chain combines TRBV30 with TRBJ1-1, with D perhaps matching TRBD1 (6 bases). Germline CDR1 and CDR2: GTSNPN and SVGIG (reference sequence). The CDR3 is made up of 15 amino acids. Trimming pared 6 bases from V and 5 bases from J, leaving 22 bases between. CDR3 residues: CACPLNEGGGTEAFF. In nucleotides, the CDR3 is TGTGCCTGCCCCCTCAACGAAGGGGGGGGGACTGAAGCTTTCTTT.

The chain is built from TRBV2 and TRBJ2-7; 7 nucleotides match TRBD2. Germline V gene lookup returns CDR1 SNHLY and CDR2 FYNNEI. V was pared by 5 bases and J by 2 bases, with 12 bases of the junction left unmatched. CDR3 size: 16 residues. The CDR3 here is CASSPPAGEDAYEQYF. The CDR3 DNA sequence: TGTGCCAGCAGTCCTCCGGCGGGGGAAGATGCCTACGAGCAGTACTTC.

V and J are TRBV19 and TRBJ1-1; weak D call: TRBD1 (6 bases). The germline gives CDR1 LNHDA, CDR2 SQIVND (reference sequence). Trimming removed 9 bases at V and 4 bases at J, with 18 bases between. CDR3 length: 14 amino acids. Here the CDR3 DNA reads TGTGCCAGCTCCGGACAGTTCGGTCCCACTGAAGCTTTCTTT. This codes for CASSGQFGPTEAFF.